The clone carrying this T cell receptor (beta chain) appeared a few times. Antigen: not known. The data are from a study of blood T cells in healthy people across ages. On the study more broadly: When template switching was applied, about one barcoded beta molecule was captured per two T cells.

Then a second PCR, running about 6 to 12 cycles, was carried out with a sample-barcoded 5' primer and a J-beta primer mix. Tags on each cDNA molecule came from a template-switch adaptor with 12 random nucleotides. TCRdb reanalysed the 5' RACE reads using MiXCR and keeps one entry per CDR3 protein. The sample consists of 980,000 or so distinct CDR3 sequences, roughly 52% of them appearing once. Study results and caveats: TCR beta diversity tracked closely with naive T cell percentage. What prevented conclusive comparison of naive and antigen-experienced cells was that PBMCs were unsorted.

The CDR3 consists of 14 residues. The V end lost 6 bases, the J end lost 6 bases, and 15 bases lay between the germline ends. CDR1 and CDR2 (germline): MNHEY, SVGEGT. This chain joins TRBV6-2 or TRBV6-3 and TRBJ2-1; D is undetermined. This receptor was identified in a young man in good health. The specimen sequenced was blood. The chain's CDR3 is CASRDDLGFNEQFF. CDR3 DNA: TGTGCCAGCAGAGACGATTTGGGGTTCAATGAGCAGTTCTTC.